These T cell receptor beta chains were read from a single sample in a study of T cells in pancreatic ductal adenocarcinoma. Only in-frame clones appear in the TCRdb table, and some are missing; sequencing was by immunoSEQ multiplex PCR. The sample yields about 98,000 clones, about 95% seen once. Sequencing input: PBMCs. Receptors were obtained from a human donor with pancreatic ductal adenocarcinoma. Each CDR3 is given with its conserved first and last residue. D genes are given only for firm matches. Clone size appears in some rows only: once, few, many, or a class for an expanded clone.

j_gene | d_gene | abundance | v_gene | CDR3nt | CDR3aa
TRBJ1-5 | - | - | TRBV30 | TGTGCCTGGAGCCCCCCGAATCAGCCCCAGCATTTT | CAWSPPNQPQHF
TRBJ2-1 | TRBD2 | - | TRBV29-1 | TGCAGCGTCGCCCCCCGAGCGGGAGGGCCGGATGAGCAGTTCTTC | CSVAPRAGGPDEQFF
TRBJ2-1 | - | - | TRBV5-1 | TGCGCCAGCACGGAGGGGGAGGGCCGGAATGAGCAGTTCTTC | CASTEGEGRNEQFF
TRBJ1-1 | - | once | TRBV7-6 | TGTGCCAGCAGCTTAGCGCAGGACACGGGAGCTTTCTTT | CASSLAQDTGAFF
TRBJ2-2 | TRBD1 | once | TRBV5-6 | TGTGCCAGCAGCAACCCCGCGGACAGGGGCCCCGGGGAGCTGTTTTTT | CASSNPADRGPGELFF
TRBJ1-4 | - | - | TRBV10-2 | TGCGCCAGCAAGGGACTGCACAATGAAAAACTGTTTTTT | CASKGLHNEKLFF
TRBJ2-5 | - | - | TRBV5-6 | TGTGCCAGCAGCTTGTTGGATCGCGGGGTCAGGCAAGAGACCCAGTACTTC | CASSLLDRGVRQETQYF
TRBJ2-3 | - | - | TRBV4-1 | TGCGCCAGCAGCTCCCACAGGGCCGATACGCAGTATTTT | CASSSHRADTQYF
TRBJ1-3 | TRBD1 | once | TRBV11-2 | TGTGCCAGCAGCTCTAGGGACAGCTCTGGAAACACCATATATTTT | CASSSRDSSGNTIYF
TRBJ2-3 | - | once | TRBV7-3 | TGTGCCAGCAGCTTAACATCTGGCACAGATACGCAGTATTTT | CASSLTSGTDTQYF
TRBJ2-3 | TRBD1 | - | TRBV7-2 | TGTGCCAGCAGTCCGCCGGACAGGGGGCAAGATACGCAGTATTTT | CASSPPDRGQDTQYF
TRBJ2-7 | TRBD2 | - | TRBV28 | TGTGCCAGCAGTTTATCCGGGACTAGCGGGAATTACGAGCAGTACTTC | CASSLSGTSGNYEQYF
TRBJ2-2 | TRBD2 | - | TRBV5-6 | TGTGCCAGCAGCCTAGGACTAGCGGGAGGATTAAACACCGGGGAGCTGTTTTTT | CASSLGLAGGLNTGELFF
TRBJ1-1 | TRBD1 | - | TRBV18 | TGTGCCAGCTCTCAAAGGACAGGCGAAAACACTGAAGCTTTCTTT | CASSQRTGENTEAFF
TRBJ1-2 | - | - | TRBV6-5 | TGTGCCAGCAGTTACACCGGCGGGGGCCAGTATGGCTACACCTTC | CASSYTGGGQYGYTF
TRBJ1-4 | - | once | TRBV18 | TGTGCCAGCTCACCGTGGACAGAAAATGAAAAACTGTTTTTT | CASSPWTENEKLFF
TRBJ1-4 | - | - | TRBV2 | TGTGCCAGCAAGGTACGGAGAGCAACTAATGAAAAACTGTTTTTT | CASKVRRATNEKLFF
TRBJ2-2 | - | - | TRBV7-9 | TGTGCCAGCAGCTTAGATCTGTTGGGGGCAGGGAAGGAGGAGCTGTTTTTT | CASSLDLLGAGKEELFF
TRBJ1-2 | - | - | TRBV5-1 | TGCGCCAGCAGCTTGATTCCGGACACCGATAACTATGGCTACACCTTC | CASSLIPDTDNYGYTF
TRBJ1-1 | - | - | TRBV27 | TGTGCCAGCAGTTTACTGGGGAGTAGCACTGAAGCTTTCTTT | CASSLLGSSTEAFF
TRBJ2-5 | TRBD1 | - | TRBV5-1 | TGCGCCAGCAGCCCAGGACAGGGTGAGACCCAGTACTTC | CASSPGQGETQYF
TRBJ2-3 | - | - | TRBV5-1 | TGCGCCAGCAGTTCAGGGGGCACAGATACGCAGTATTTT | CASSSGGTDTQYF
TRBJ1-5 | - | - | TRBV28 | TGTGCCAGCAGTTCTGATCAGCCCCAGCATTTT | CASSSDQPQHF
TRBJ2-7 | - | - | TRBV27 | TGTGCCAGCAGTTTCTCAGGGGAGCAGTACTTC | CASSFSGEQYF
TRBJ2-1 | TRBD2 | - | TRBV5-1 | TGCGCCAGCAGCTTGTTGCTTGGGGCGGGAGAGGGGTATGAGCAGTTCTTC | CASSLLLGAGEGYEQFF
TRBJ2-2 | - | - | TRBV12-5 | TGTGCTAGTGGTTTGGTCCCAGGGACCGGGGAGCTGTTTTTT | CASGLVPGTGELFF
TRBJ1-1 | TRBD1 | - | TRBV15 | TGTGCCACCAGCAGAGAGGACAGGGTGGGAGCTTTCTTT | CATSREDRVGAFF
TRBJ2-7 | TRBD2 | - | TRBV5-1 | TGCGCCAGCAGCCCGGGCCGTGGACTAGCGGCTTCCTACGAGCAGTACTTC | CASSPGRGLAASYEQYF
TRBJ2-3 | - | - | TRBV5-1 | TGCGCCAGCAGCCGCCAGGCCGACGCGACAGATACGCAGTATTTT | CASSRQADATDTQYF